Shown below are 30 T cell receptor beta chains from a single sample sequenced in a study of response to subunit inactivated influenza vaccine. In TCRdb, the RT-PCR reads were re-called with MiXCR into one record per CDR3 protein. In the table there are about 540,000 distinct CDR3 sequences, 11% to 15% of which are singletons. The sample in question was PBMCs from blood, obtained 11 to 12 days after vaccination. The receptors come from a man aged 45 to 65 who received an inactivated influenza vaccine.

A few counts support this clonotype. In DNA form, the CDR3 reads TGTGCCAGCTCACCGACCCTGTCTAGCACAGATACGCAGTATTTT. Its protein product is CASSPTLSSTDTQYF. This rearrangement joins TRBV18 to TRBJ2-3; D not resolved. In germline, CDR1 is KGHSH, CDR2 LQKENI. The length of the CDR3 is 15 residues. V was cut by 3 bases and J by 0 bases, with 10 bases left in between.

The V call is TRBV5-1, the J call TRBJ2-7, with D possibly TRBD2 on 5 matching bases. This CDR3 has 15 amino acids. V lost 5 bases to trimming and J lost 2 bases, with 17 bases between them. Germline CDR1 SGHRS, CDR2 YFSETQ. The CDR3 here is CASSVRVSNAYEQYF. Written as DNA, the CDR3 is TGCGCCAGCAGTGTGAGGGTTTCTAATGCCTACGAGCAGTACTTC.

This clonotype was counted between two and nine times. This chain joins TRBV21-1 and TRBJ2-7; TRBD1, the table's D call, was not compared with the DNA. TRBV21-1 is shown as a pseudogene. The length of the CDR3 is 13 residues. CDR3 amino acids: CATPGDAKHEQYF. Written as DNA, the CDR3 is TGTGCCACCCCAGGGGATGCCAAACACGAGCAGTACTTC.

The chain carries TRBV20-1 and TRBJ1-1; no clear D. Trimming stripped 4 bases from V and 1 base from J, with 7 bases between. CDR1 is DFQATT, CDR2 SNEGSKA, per germline (reference sequence). The CDR3 sequence is 12 residues long. The CDR3 is CSANRKNTEAFF. Written as DNA, the CDR3 is TGCAGTGCTAACCGTAAGAACACTGAAGCTTTCTTT.

The sample holds many counts of this clonotype. This chain uses TRBV28 with TRBJ2-1; 10 bases are shared with TRBD2. Looked up from germline, CDR1 is MDHEN and CDR2 is SYDVKM. There are 15 residues in the CDR3. The J segment lost 4 bases and the V segment lost 11 bases, leaving 11 bases of the junction unmatched. CDR3 DNA sequence: TGTGCCTCTAAGGGGACTAGCGAGAGGTACAATGAGCAGTTCTTC. As protein: CASKGTSERYNEQFF.

This clonotype was seen ten or more times. This sequence joins TRBV2 and TRBJ2-7, with a possible D match to TRBD2 (5 bases). The CDR3 length is 13 residues. Germline CDR1 SNHLY, CDR2 FYNNEI. Trimming stripped 6 bases from V and 3 bases from J, with 12 bases between. This CDR3 is CASSYGGNYEQYF. The CDR3 DNA reads as TGTGCCAGCAGCTACGGAGGAAACTACGAGCAGTACTTC.

The CDR3 bases are TGTGCCAGCAGTTTACGAGGGCCTAGCGGGAGTGGTAGCACAGATACGCAGTATTTT. Translating it yields CASSLRGPSGSGSTDTQYF. This sequence joins TRBV12-3 or TRBV12-4 and TRBJ2-3, with 10 bases fitting TRBD2. The CDR3 runs 19 residues. With 2 bases clipped from V and 0 bases from J, the junction kept 11 bases outside the gene matches.

This clonotype was observed a few times. The rearrangement links TRBV11-2 to TRBJ2-3; 12 nucleotides match TRBD2. The CDR3 loop spans 24 amino acids. Germline CDR1 SGHAT, CDR2 FQNNGV. V gave up 0 bases and J gave up 2 bases; unmatched junction bases: 24. In nucleotides, the CDR3 is TGTGCCAGCAGCTTAGATCTAGCAAGGCCTCGGACTAGCGGGAAGGGGAGGTACACAGATACGCAGTATTTT. It specifies CASSLDLARPRTSGKGRYTDTQYF.

This clonotype was seen many times. The chain uses TRBV7-9 and TRBJ2-1; TRBD1 aligns across 7 bases. Germline V lookup: CDR1 SEHNR, CDR2 FQNEAQ (reference sequence). The CDR3 is made up of 15 amino acids. With V trimmed by 5 bases and J by 12 bases, 16 bases remained unmatched. CDR3 sequence (DNA): TGTGCCAGCAGCACACTTGTGGGACAGCCCGTTGTGCAGTTCTTC. This encodes CASSTLVGQPVVQFF.

In its sample, this clonotype was seen a few times. This chain uses TRBV6-5 with TRBJ2-2; 7 nucleotides agree with TRBD1. The CDR3 extends over 16 amino acids. Unmatched junction bases numbered 4, after V lost 0 bases and J lost 3 bases. The germline V gene has CDR1 MNHEY and CDR2 SVGAGI. The CDR3 DNA reads as TGTGCCAGCAGTTACTCCCGGGGACAGTACACCGGGGAGCTGTTTTTT. Protein sequence: CASSYSRGQYTGELFF.

The J gene is TRBJ1-1, the V gene TRBV6-2 or TRBV6-3; D is unresolved. Germline CDR1 reads MNHEY; CDR2 reads SVGEGT. Trimming cost V 0 bases and J 1 base, with 21 bases left between them. This CDR3 contains 19 residues. The CDR3 region is CASSYSIWAHPRQNTEAFF. CDR3 sequence (DNA): TGTGCCAGCAGTTACTCGATATGGGCACACCCAAGACAGAACACTGAAGCTTTCTTT.

This clonotype was detected many times. The chain links TRBV12-3 or TRBV12-4 to TRBJ2-3; 8 positions agree with TRBD2. J lost 0 bases, V lost 1 base, and 3 bases had no gene match. The CDR3 sequence is 16 residues long. This CDR3 is CASSLGASGSTDTQYF. Written as DNA, the CDR3 is TGTGCCAGCAGTTTAGGGGCTAGCGGGAGCACAGATACGCAGTATTTT.

The chain uses TRBV5-1 and TRBJ2-6; the D gene is possibly TRBD1 (5 bases). Germline CDR1 SGHRS, CDR2 YFSETQ. The CDR3 sequence is 15 residues long. The V end lost 0 bases, the J end lost 3 bases, and 7 bases lay between the germline ends. Here the CDR3 reads CASSLEGFGANVLTF. DNA for the CDR3: TGCGCCAGCAGCTTGGAGGGGTTTGGGGCCAACGTCCTGACTTTC.

This clonotype was recorded a few times. The J gene is TRBJ2-2, the V gene TRBV9, with 9 bases that match TRBD1. The germline V gene has CDR1 SGDLS and CDR2 YYNGEE. V dropped 1 base and J dropped 4; count of bases not matched to a gene: 5. The CDR3 totals 16 residues. The CDR3 DNA reads TGTGCCAGCAGCGTAACGGGACAGGGAACCACCGGGGAGCTGTTTTTT. Its translation is CASSVTGQGTTGELFF. Variable domain in full (rest from reference TRBV9 and TRBJ2-2): DSGVTQTPKHLITATGQRVTLRCSPRSGDLSVYWYQQSLDQGLQFLIQYYNGEERAKGNILERFSAQQFPDLHSELNLSSLELGDSALYFCASSVTGQGTTGELFFGEGSRLTVL.

There are many counts of this clonotype. The chain carries TRBV20-1 and TRBJ2-3; 9 nucleotides line up with TRBD2. V lost 3 bases, J lost 2 bases, and 6 bases stayed unmatched. The germline CDR1 and CDR2 sequences are DFQATT and SNEGSKA (reference sequence). This CDR3 region has 15 residues. The CDR3 DNA follows: TGCAGTGCTAGTGGAGCGGGGGGCAACACAGATACGCAGTATTTT. Amino acids: CSASGAGGNTDTQYF.

The chain combines TRBV4-3 with TRBJ2-7; the match to TRBD1 covers 7 bases. CDR3 length equals 15 residues. J was trimmed by 1 base and V by 1 base; bases with no gene match: 4. CDR1 is LGHNA and CDR2 is YSLEER in the germline V gene. CDR3 in DNA: TGCGCCAGCAGCCAAGTGGGACAGCAATCCTACGAGCAGTACTTC. Translation gives CASSQVGQQSYEQYF.

The chain couples TRBV6-1 to TRBJ1-2, with a tentative D call TRBD1 (6 bases). There are 13 residues in the CDR3. Germline-derived CDR1 and CDR2 are MNHNS and SASEGT. Trimming removed 4 bases at V and 4 bases at J, with 10 bases between. The CDR3: CASSVDRTYGYTF. The CDR3 DNA sequence: TGTGCCAGCAGTGTGGACAGAACCTATGGCTACACCTTC.

This sequence joins TRBV20-1 and TRBJ2-7, with 10 bases lining up with TRBD2. CDR3 length: 17 residues. CDR1 DFQATT and CDR2 SNEGSKA come from the germline V gene (reference sequence). The J segment lost 2 bases and the V segment lost 5 bases, leaving 15 bases of the junction unmatched. Here the CDR3 DNA reads TGCAGTGCTCCTAGAAAAAAGCGGACTAGCGGACCCTACGAGCAGTACTTC. Translation gives CSAPRKKRTSGPYEQYF.

V is TRBV15 and J is TRBJ1-1, with a tentative D call TRBD1 (5 bases). Germline V gene sequence: CDR1 LNHNV, CDR2 YYDKDF (reference sequence). The length of the CDR3 is 15 residues. V was shortened by 3 bases and J by 0 bases, with 11 bases between the two germline ends. For the CDR3, the DNA is TGTGCCACCAGCAGTCGACAGAGGATGAACACTGAAGCTTTCTTT. As protein: CATSSRQRMNTEAFF. Using reference TRBV15 and TRBJ1-1 for the parts outside the CDR3, the full variable domain is DAMVIQNPRYQVTQFGKPVTLSCSQTLNHNVMYWYQQKSSQAPKLLFHYYDKDFNNEADTPDNFQSRRPNTSFCFLDIRSPGLGDTAMYLCATSSRQRMNTEAFFGQGTRLTVV.

This clonotype has only a few counts. V and J are TRBV6-2 or TRBV6-3 and TRBJ2-7, with D perhaps matching TRBD1 (5 bases). The ends were cut back, 4 bases at V and 6 bases at J, with 10 bases in the middle. The CDR3 sequence is 12 residues long. In germline, CDR1 is MNHEY, CDR2 SVGEGT. In DNA form, the CDR3 reads TGTGCCAGCAGTTCCTTGGGGCGCGAGCAGTACTTC. Translation: CASSSLGREQYF.

The rearrangement uses TRBV3-1 and TRBJ2-1; D not certain. Germline lookup yields CDR1 LGHDT and CDR2 YNNKEL (reference sequence). Trimming shortened V by 2 bases and J by 5 bases, and 13 bases separated the two germline ends. The CDR3 has 15 amino acids. CDR3 sequence: CASSQRWYLNNEQFF. DNA for the CDR3: TGTGCCAGCAGCCAAAGATGGTATTTAAACAATGAGCAGTTCTTC.

In nucleotides, the CDR3 is TGCAGCGCCATAGACAGCTTTGAGGGGACCCAGTACTTC. Encoded protein: CSAIDSFEGTQYF. This chain joins TRBV29-1 and TRBJ2-5; tentatively, D is TRBD1 or TRBD2 (5 bases each). Deletions cut 7 bases from V and 7 bases from J, with 19 bases between. This CDR3 spans 13 amino acids. Germline loops: CDR1 SQVTM, CDR2 ANQGSEA.

The chain employs TRBV30 and TRBJ2-7; D gene unclear. Per the germline V gene, CDR1 is GTSNPN and CDR2 is SVGIG (reference sequence). The CDR3 runs to 13 residues. The V end was cut by 0 bases, the J end by 0 bases, with 6 bases between. CDR3 sequence (DNA): TGTGCCTGGAGTGTTGGTTCCTCCTACGAGCAGTACTTC. Translation: CAWSVGSSYEQYF.

This clonotype appeared a single time. CDR3 sequence reads: CASSGRQNTDTQYF. The CDR3 coding sequence is TGTGCCAGCAGTGGGCGACAGAACACAGATACGCAGTATTTT. This chain links TRBV6-1 with TRBJ2-3; tentative D call: TRBD1 (5 bases). The V gene lost 4 bases and the J gene lost 2 bases, with 10 bases spanning the gap. The germline CDR1 and CDR2 sequences are MNHNS and SASEGT. This CDR3 is built from 14 residues.

The chain links TRBV11-2 to TRBJ2-5; 8 positions agree with TRBD2. CDR3 length: 18 amino acids. Germline loops: CDR1 SGHAT, CDR2 FQNNGV. Trimming took 5 bases from V and 1 from J; bases not matched to a gene: 15. The CDR3 nucleotides read TGTGCCAGCAGCCCCTTGGGGCGGGAGGCCTTTCTCCAAGAGACCCAGTACTTC. Translated: CASSPLGREAFLQETQYF. The full variable domain, with the rest looked up from reference TRBV11-2 and TRBJ2-5, is EAGVAQSPRYKIIEKRQSVAFWCNPISGHATLYWYQQILGQGPKLLIQFQNNGVVDDSQLPKDRFSAERLKGVDSTLKIQPAKLEDSAVYLCASSPLGREAFLQETQYFGPGTRLLVL.

The genes are TRBV15 and TRBJ2-7; 10 nucleotides align to TRBD1. Germline values: CDR1 LNHNV, CDR2 YYDKDF (reference sequence). The CDR3 has 14 amino acids. The trim removed 5 bases at V and 1 base at J, leaving 2 bases unmatched. The CDR3 coding sequence is TGTGCCACCAGCGGGGACAGGGGTTCCTACGAGCAGTACTTC. It specifies CATSGDRGSYEQYF.

This clonotype came up many times. V and J are TRBV5-1 and TRBJ1-4; no firm D call. Per the germline V gene, CDR1 is SGHRS and CDR2 is YFSETQ. The V and J ends lost 0 bases and 8 bases respectively, with 8 bases between them. CDR3 size: 13 residues. Here the CDR3 DNA reads TGCGCCAGCAGCTTGGAAGGTAGCGAAAAACTGTTTTTT. Amino acid sequence: CASSLEGSEKLFF.

This clonotype was seen only a few times. The V and J genes are TRBV6-2 or TRBV6-3 and TRBJ2-3, with 11 nucleotides matching TRBD2. After removal of 7 bases from V and 2 bases from J, the junction contained 11 bases not matched to a gene. The CDR3 totals 17 residues. The germline V gene encodes CDR1 MNHEY and CDR2 SVGEGT. CDR3 loop: CASNLPGLADYTDTQYF. CDR3 sequence (DNA): TGTGCCAGCAATCTACCGGGACTAGCGGACTACACAGATACGCAGTATTTT.

This chain joins TRBV7-2 and TRBJ1-2; 7 bases are a match to TRBD1. This CDR3 has 14 amino acids. The V gene end was trimmed by 4 bases and the J gene end by 4 bases; junction bases not matched to a gene: 6. Germline V gene lookup returns CDR1 SGHTA and CDR2 FQGNSA. CDR3: CASSSPDRIYGYTF. In DNA, the CDR3 is TGTGCCAGCAGCTCCCCGGACAGGATCTATGGCTACACCTTC.

The chain combines TRBV5-1 with TRBJ1-1; possibly TRBD1 for D (5 bases). This CDR3 has 15 residues. V was clipped by 4 bases and J by 5 bases, with 18 bases between them. The germline CDR1 and CDR2 sequences are SGHRS and YFSETQ. The CDR3 nucleotides are TGCGCCAGCAGCCCGATGGGGCAGCCAGGGACTGAAGCTTTCTTT. Translation: CASSPMGQPGTEAFF.